By proportion, the clone carrying this T cell receptor beta chain is medium-sized (0.01 to 0.1%). This CDR3 contains 16 residues. Germline V gene data show CDR1 as MNHNS and CDR2 as SASEGT. TCRdb re-analysed the PCR reads in MiXCR, keeping a single row per CDR3 protein. The sample has around 11,000 distinct CDR3 sequences, about a quarter seen once. The record originates from a study of immune characterization of retroperitoneal liposarcoma. The chain employs TRBV6-1 and TRBJ2-1, with TRBD1 matching 7 bases. With the DNA end fitting TRBJ2-7 better, the J assignment may be wrong. The specimen sequenced was tumor tissue. This sequence was found in a male donor with retroperitoneal liposarcoma. The CDR3 region is CASSKWGQPDYNEQYF. As DNA, the CDR3 is TGTGCCAGCAGTAAGTGGGGACAGCCCGACTACAATGAGCAGTACTTC.